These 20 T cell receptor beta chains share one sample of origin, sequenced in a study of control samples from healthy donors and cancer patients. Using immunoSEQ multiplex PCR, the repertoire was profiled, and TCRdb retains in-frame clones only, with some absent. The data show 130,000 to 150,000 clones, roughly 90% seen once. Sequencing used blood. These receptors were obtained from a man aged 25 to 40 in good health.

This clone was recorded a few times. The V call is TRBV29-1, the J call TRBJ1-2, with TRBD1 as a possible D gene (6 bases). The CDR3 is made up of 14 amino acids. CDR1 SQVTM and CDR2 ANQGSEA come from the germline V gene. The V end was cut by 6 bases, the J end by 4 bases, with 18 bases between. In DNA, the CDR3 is TGCAGCGTAAGAACCGAACAGGGCGGCTATGGCTACACCTTC. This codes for CSVRTEQGGYGYTF. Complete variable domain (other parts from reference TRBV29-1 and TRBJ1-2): SAVISQKPSRDICQRGTSLTIQCQVDSQVTMMFWYRQQPGQSLTLIATANQGSEATYESGFVIDKFPISRPNLTFSTLTVSNMSPEDSSIYLCSVRTEQGGYGYTFGSGTRLTVV.

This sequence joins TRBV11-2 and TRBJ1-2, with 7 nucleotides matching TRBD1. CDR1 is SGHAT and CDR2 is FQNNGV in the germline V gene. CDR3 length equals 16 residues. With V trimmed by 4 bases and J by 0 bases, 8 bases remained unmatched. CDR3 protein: CASSYPPDRPNYGYTF. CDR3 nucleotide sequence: TGTGCCAGCAGCTACCCCCCGGACAGGCCTAACTATGGCTACACCTTC.

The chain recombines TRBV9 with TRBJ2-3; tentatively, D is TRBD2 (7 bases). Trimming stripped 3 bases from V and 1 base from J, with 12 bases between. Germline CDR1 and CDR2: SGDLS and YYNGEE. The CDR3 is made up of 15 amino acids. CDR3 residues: CASSDRAGGTDTQYF. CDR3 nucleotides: TGTGCCAGCAGCGACAGGGCGGGGGGCACAGATACGCAGTATTTT.

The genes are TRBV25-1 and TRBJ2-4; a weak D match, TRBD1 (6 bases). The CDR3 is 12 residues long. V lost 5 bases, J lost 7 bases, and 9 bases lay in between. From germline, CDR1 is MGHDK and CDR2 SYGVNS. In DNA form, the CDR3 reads TGTGCCAGCAGTCCTCAGGGGAACATTCAGTACTTC. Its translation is CASSPQGNIQYF.

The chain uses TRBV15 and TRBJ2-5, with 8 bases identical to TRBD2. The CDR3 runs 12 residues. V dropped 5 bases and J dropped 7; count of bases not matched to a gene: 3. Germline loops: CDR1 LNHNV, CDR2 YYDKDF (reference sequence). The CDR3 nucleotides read TGTGCCACCAGCCACCTAGCGGGGACCCAGTACTTC. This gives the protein CATSHLAGTQYF.

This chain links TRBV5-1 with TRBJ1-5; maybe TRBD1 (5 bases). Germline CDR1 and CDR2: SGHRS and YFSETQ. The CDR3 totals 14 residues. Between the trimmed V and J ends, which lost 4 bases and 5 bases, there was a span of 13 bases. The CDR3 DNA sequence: TGCGCCAGCAGCCCGGGACTAAGAGATCAGCCCCAGCATTTT. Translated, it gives CASSPGLRDQPQHF.

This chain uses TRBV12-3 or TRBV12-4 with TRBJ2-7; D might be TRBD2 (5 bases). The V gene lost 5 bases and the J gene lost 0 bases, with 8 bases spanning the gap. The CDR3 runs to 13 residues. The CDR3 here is CASSRGPSYEQYF. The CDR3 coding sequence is TGTGCCAGCAGTCGCGGGCCCTCCTACGAGCAGTACTTC.

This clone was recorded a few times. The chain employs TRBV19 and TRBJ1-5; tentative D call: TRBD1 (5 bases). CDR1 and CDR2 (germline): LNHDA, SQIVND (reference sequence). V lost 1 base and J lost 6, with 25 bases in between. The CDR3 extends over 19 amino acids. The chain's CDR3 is CASSIGGGMTGRIGQPQHF. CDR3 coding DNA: TGTGCCAGTAGTATAGGCGGGGGTATGACCGGCAGGATTGGTCAGCCCCAGCATTTT.

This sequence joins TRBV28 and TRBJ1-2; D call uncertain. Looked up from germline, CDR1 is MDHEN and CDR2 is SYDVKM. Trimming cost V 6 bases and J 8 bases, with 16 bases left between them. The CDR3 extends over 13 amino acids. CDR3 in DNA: TGTGCCAGCAGAAACCCGGTCGGGCGGGGCTACACCTTC. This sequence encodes CASRNPVGRGYTF.

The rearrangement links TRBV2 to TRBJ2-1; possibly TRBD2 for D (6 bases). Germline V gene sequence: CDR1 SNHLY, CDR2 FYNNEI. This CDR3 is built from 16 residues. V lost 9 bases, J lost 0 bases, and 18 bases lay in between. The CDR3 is CARSWDSPSSYNEQFF. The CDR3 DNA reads TGTGCCAGGTCGTGGGACTCACCGAGCTCCTACAATGAGCAGTTCTTC.

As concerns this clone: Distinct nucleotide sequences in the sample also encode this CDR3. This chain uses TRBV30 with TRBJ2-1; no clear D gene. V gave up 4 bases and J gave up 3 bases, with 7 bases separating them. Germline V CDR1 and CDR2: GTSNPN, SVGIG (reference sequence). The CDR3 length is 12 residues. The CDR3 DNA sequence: TGTGCCTGGAAACAAGACTACAATGAGCAGTTCTTC. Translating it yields CAWKQDYNEQFF.

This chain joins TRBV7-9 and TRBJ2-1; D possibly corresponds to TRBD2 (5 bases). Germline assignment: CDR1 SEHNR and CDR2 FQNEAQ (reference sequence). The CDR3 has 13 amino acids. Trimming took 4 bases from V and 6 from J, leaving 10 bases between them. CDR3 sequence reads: CASSWTRGNEQFF. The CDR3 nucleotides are TGTGCCAGCAGCTGGACTCGGGGCAATGAGCAGTTCTTC.

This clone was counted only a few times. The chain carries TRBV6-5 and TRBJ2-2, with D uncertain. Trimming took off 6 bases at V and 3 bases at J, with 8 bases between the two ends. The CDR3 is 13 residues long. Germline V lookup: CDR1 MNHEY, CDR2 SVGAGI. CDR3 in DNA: TGTGCCAGCAGGAAACAGTACACCGGGGAGCTGTTTTTT. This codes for CASRKQYTGELFF.

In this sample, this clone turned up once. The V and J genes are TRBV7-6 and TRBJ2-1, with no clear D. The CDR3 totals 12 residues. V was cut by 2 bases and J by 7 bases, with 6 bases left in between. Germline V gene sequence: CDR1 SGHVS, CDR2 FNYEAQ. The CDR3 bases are TGTGCCAGCAGCTTAAATCGGAATGAGCAGTTCTTC. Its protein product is CASSLNRNEQFF.

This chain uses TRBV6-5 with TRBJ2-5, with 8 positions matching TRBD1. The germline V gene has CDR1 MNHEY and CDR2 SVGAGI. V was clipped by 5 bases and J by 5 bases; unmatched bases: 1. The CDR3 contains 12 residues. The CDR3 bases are TGTGCCAGCAGTCGACAGGGGGAGACCCAGTACTTC. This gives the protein CASSRQGETQYF.

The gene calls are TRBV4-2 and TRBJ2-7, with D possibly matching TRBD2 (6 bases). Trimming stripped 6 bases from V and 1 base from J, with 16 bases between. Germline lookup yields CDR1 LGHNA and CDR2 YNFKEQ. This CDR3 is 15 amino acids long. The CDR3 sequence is CASRRLGGASYEQYF. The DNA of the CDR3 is TGTGCCAGCAGGCGCCTGGGCGGGGCGTCCTACGAGCAGTACTTC.

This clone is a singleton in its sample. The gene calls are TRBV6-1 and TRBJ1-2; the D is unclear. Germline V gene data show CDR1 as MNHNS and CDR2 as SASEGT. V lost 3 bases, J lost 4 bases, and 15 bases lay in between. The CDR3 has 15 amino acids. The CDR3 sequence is CASSEGSGVSYGYTF. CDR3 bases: TGTGCCAGCAGTGAGGGGAGCGGGGTTTCCTATGGCTACACCTTC.

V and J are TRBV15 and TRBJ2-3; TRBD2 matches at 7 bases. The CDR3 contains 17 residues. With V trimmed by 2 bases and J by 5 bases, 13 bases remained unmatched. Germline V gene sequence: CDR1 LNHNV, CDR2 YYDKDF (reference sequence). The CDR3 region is CATSRPSSSGIVDTQYF. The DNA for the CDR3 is TGTGCCACCAGCAGACCATCTTCCAGCGGGATAGTAGATACGCAGTATTTT.

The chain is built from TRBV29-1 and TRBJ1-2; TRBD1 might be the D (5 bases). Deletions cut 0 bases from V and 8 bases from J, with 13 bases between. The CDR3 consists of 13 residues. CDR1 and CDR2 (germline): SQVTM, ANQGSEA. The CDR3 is CSVEETAGWGYTF. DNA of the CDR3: TGCAGCGTTGAAGAGACAGCGGGTTGGGGCTACACCTTC.

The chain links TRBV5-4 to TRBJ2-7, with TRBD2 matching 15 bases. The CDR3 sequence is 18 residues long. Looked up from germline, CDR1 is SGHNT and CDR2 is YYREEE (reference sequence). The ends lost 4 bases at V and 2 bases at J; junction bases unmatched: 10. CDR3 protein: CASSLKGLAGGPAYEQYF. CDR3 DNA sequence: TGTGCCAGCAGCCTGAAAGGACTAGCGGGAGGGCCAGCCTACGAGCAGTACTTC.